These T cell receptor beta chains were read from a single sample in a study of T cells in Graves' hyperthyroidism and ophthalmopathy. TCRdb re-called the multiplex PCR reads with MiXCR, one entry per CDR3 protein. The sample lists around 580,000 distinct CDR3 sequences, approximately 15% occurring once. The sequenced material came from blood. The receptor set was obtained from a woman aged 18-29 years with Graves' hyperthyroidism. Each CDR3 is given with its conserved first and last residue. The order of the fields is D gene, clone size, J gene, V gene, CDR3 protein, CDR3 DNA. A D gene is named only where the DNA matches it firmly. Some rows have no size entry. The others give once, few or many, or a class for an expanded clone.

>TRBD2|many|TRBJ2-5|TRBV28
CAARGTPRAGVLETQYF
TGTGCTGCCCGGGGGACACCCCGAGCGGGAGTTTTGGAGACCCAGTACTTC
>.|.|TRBJ1-2|TRBV4-3
CASSQTGPANYGYTF
TGCGCCAGCAGCCAAACAGGACCCGCTAACTATGGCTACACCTTC
>.|few|TRBJ2-5|TRBV30
CAWMRGIKQETQYF
TGTGCCTGGATGAGGGGGATCAAGCAAGAGACCCAGTACTTC
>.|.|TRBJ2-5|TRBV5-5
CATGGLVQETQYF
TGTGCCACCGGGGGACTTGTACAAGAGACCCAGTACTTC
>TRBD2|.|TRBJ2-5|TRBV5-1
CASGEGGRGETQYF
TGCGCCAGCGGCGAAGGCGGGAGAGGCGAGACCCAGTACTTC
>.|many|TRBJ2-5|TRBV7-9
CASSPLGGFGETQYF
TGTGCCAGCAGCCCCCTCGGGGGCTTTGGAGAGACCCAGTACTTC
>.|.|TRBJ2-3|TRBV7-2
CASSPPGSWDTQYF
TGTGCCAGCAGCCCCCCCGGGTCCTGGGATACGCAGTATTTT
>.|.|TRBJ1-4|TRBV27
CASSLRRQGGEKLFF
TGTGCCAGCAGTTTAAGAAGGCAGGGCGGTGAAAAACTGTTTTTT
>TRBD1|.|TRBJ2-1|TRBV12-5
CASGRGGGEQFF
TGTGCTAGTGGCCGAGGGGGCGGTGAGCAGTTCTTC
>TRBD2|many|TRBJ2-2|TRBV11-2
CASSLSGGRAFTGELFF
TGTGCCAGCAGCCTAAGCGGCGGGAGGGCCTTCACCGGGGAGCTGTTTTTT
>.|many|TRBJ2-7|TRBV5-1
CASSLTPDSYEQYF
TGCGCCAGCAGCCTTACCCCGGACAGCTACGAGCAGTACTTC
>.|.|TRBJ1-3|TRBV3-1
CASSLLVQGPGNTIYF
TGTGCCAGCAGCCTCCTTGTCCAGGGCCCTGGAAACACCATATATTTT
>.|once|TRBJ1-2|TRBV7-2
CASSLNLVEGYTF
TGTGCCAGCAGCTTAAATCTTGTAGAGGGCTACACCTTC
>.|few|TRBJ1-2|TRBV7-2
CASSLAIREGRYGYTF
TGTGCCAGCAGCTTAGCGATTAGGGAAGGAAGATATGGCTACACCTTC